A single sample is the source of the 32 T cell receptor beta chains below, sequenced in a study of blood T cells in healthy people across ages. Alongside a J-beta primer mix, a sample-barcoded 5' primer served in a second PCR lasting roughly 6 to 11 cycles. TCRdb fed the 5' RACE reads into MiXCR, producing one record per CDR3 protein. The sample gives approximately 800,000 distinct CDR3 sequences, about 61% of which show up once; roughly 24% is in the top ten. Sequenced material: blood. These receptor sequences come from a middle-aged man in good health.

The gene calls are TRBV9 and TRBJ1-3; 7 bases are shared with TRBD1. This CDR3 has 15 amino acids. V was pared by 3 bases and J by 4 bases, with 7 bases of the junction left unmatched. Germline CDR1 reads SGDLS; CDR2 reads YYNGEE. The CDR3 sequence is CASSAGTAAGNTIYF. The CDR3 nucleotides read TGTGCCAGCAGCGCCGGGACAGCCGCCGGAAACACCATATATTTT.

V gene TRBV10-3 combines with J gene TRBJ1-6; TRBD1 matches at 8 bases. V shed 4 bases, J shed 0 bases, and the junction held 5 bases outside the gene matches. There are 17 residues in the CDR3. CDR1 is ENHRY, CDR2 SYGVKD, per germline. The CDR3 DNA is TGTGCCATCAGTGGACAGGGGACGAGCTCCTATAATTCACCCCTCCACTTT. This sequence encodes CAISGQGTSSYNSPLHF.

This clonotype was found many times. The rearrangement joins TRBV2 to TRBJ2-5; TRBD1 or TRBD2 may be the D gene (5 bases each). CDR1 SNHLY and CDR2 FYNNEI come from the germline V gene. The CDR3 extends over 15 amino acids. Trimming took 8 bases from V and 5 from J, leaving 21 bases between them. The CDR3 DNA reads TGTGCCAGCTACCAGGAGACAGAGGGTGTGGAGACCCAGTACTTC. Protein sequence: CASYQETEGVETQYF.

The chain couples TRBV7-9 to TRBJ2-5; D might be TRBD2 (6 bases). The closer fit of TRBJ2-7 to the DNA end suggests the J call may be wrong. The CDR3 covers 14 residues. Germline V gene sequence: CDR1 SEHNR, CDR2 FQNEAQ (reference sequence). CDR3 sequence (DNA): TGTGCCAGCAGCTTATGGGACTTAAGTGGCGAGCAGTACTTC. Amino acids: CASSLWDLSGEQYF.

This clonotype was detected only a few times. This rearrangement joins TRBV29-1 to TRBJ2-7; 7 bases are shared with TRBD1. CDR1 and CDR2 from the germline V gene are SQVTM and ANQGSEA. The CDR3 sequence is 12 residues long. The trim removed 8 bases at V and 2 bases at J, leaving 6 bases unmatched. CDR3 amino acids: CSPPTGPYEQYF. CDR3 nucleotide sequence: TGCAGCCCCCCGACAGGGCCCTACGAGCAGTACTTC.

This clonotype was recorded once. The rearrangement uses TRBV20-1 and TRBJ2-1; 13 bases line up with TRBD2. V lost 5 bases and J lost 5; bases outside the gene matches: 3. Germline V gene data show CDR1 as DFQATT and CDR2 as SNEGSKA (reference sequence). The CDR3 is made up of 14 amino acids. CDR3 in amino acids: CSAPGTSGNNEQFF. In nucleotides, the CDR3 is TGCAGTGCTCCGGGGACTAGCGGGAACAATGAGCAGTTCTTC.

The chain recombines TRBV5-6 with TRBJ1-2; D not certain. The CDR3 covers 15 residues. CDR1 and CDR2 from the germline V gene are SGHDT and YYEEEE. Trimming removed 0 bases at V and 8 bases at J, with 17 bases between. Written as DNA, the CDR3 is TGTGCCAGCAGCTTGGTGAAACTTGTTGCGTTGGGCTACACCTTC. This encodes CASSLVKLVALGYTF. Full variable domain (remainder filled in from reference TRBV5-6 and TRBJ1-2): DAGVTQSPTHLIKTRGQQVTLRCSPKSGHDTVSWYQQALGQGPQFIFQYYEEEERQRGNFPDRFSGHQFPNYSSELNVNALLLGDSALYLCASSLVKLVALGYTFGSGTRLTVV.

Only one count was recorded for this clonotype. This chain joins TRBV7-3 and TRBJ1-1; D unclear. CDR1 is SGHTA, CDR2 FQGTGA, per germline. V gave up 0 bases and J gave up 1 base, with 6 bases separating them. The CDR3 totals 14 residues. In DNA form, the CDR3 reads TGTGCCAGCAGCTTAACACCAGCGAACACTGAAGCTTTCTTT. Its translation is CASSLTPANTEAFF.

The chain couples TRBV28 to TRBJ2-1, with D maybe TRBD2 (6 bases). The better agreement between TRBJ2-7 and the DNA end casts doubt on the J call. Germline V gene sequence: CDR1 MDHEN, CDR2 SYDVKM. The CDR3 loop spans 14 amino acids. CDR3 loop: CATHLEGSYNEQYF. DNA for the CDR3: TGTGCCACCCACCTGGAGGGCTCCTACAATGAGCAGTACTTC.

This clonotype was observed a single time. The chain couples TRBV5-1 to TRBJ1-1, with D uncertain. The CDR3 contains 13 residues. Germline-derived CDR1 and CDR2 are SGHRS and YFSETQ. Trimming cost V 0 bases and J 4 bases, with 7 bases left between them. The CDR3 region has the DNA TGCGCCAGCAGCTTGGAGGGATCCACTGAAGCTTTCTTT. Its translation is CASSLEGSTEAFF.

This clonotype was seen just once. The chain couples TRBV25-1 to TRBJ2-4; D not certain. Germline lookup yields CDR1 MGHDK and CDR2 SYGVNS. The CDR3 sequence is 14 residues long. The V end lost 5 bases, the J end lost 6 bases, and 14 bases lay between the germline ends. The CDR3 here is CASSKSLAVNIQYF. In DNA form, the CDR3 reads TGTGCCAGCAGTAAATCACTGGCCGTAAACATTCAGTACTTC.

This clonotype turned up a few times. V usage is TRBV6-1 and J usage is TRBJ1-1, with D tentatively TRBD1 (6 bases). CDR3 length: 13 amino acids. V was clipped by 6 bases and J by 3 bases, with 11 bases between them. CDR1 and CDR2 (germline): MNHNS, SASEGT. Here the CDR3 reads CASSQEGDTEAFF. For the CDR3, the DNA is TGTGCCAGCAGCCAAGAGGGGGACACTGAAGCTTTCTTT.

The chain combines TRBV10-3 with TRBJ2-7; D may be TRBD1 (5 bases). Trimming stripped 6 bases from V and 0 bases from J, with 12 bases between. The CDR3 length is 14 residues. Germline V gives CDR1 ENHRY, CDR2 SYGVKD. CDR3 residues: CAISLTESSYEQYF. The CDR3 nucleotides read TGTGCCATCAGCCTGACAGAAAGCTCCTACGAGCAGTACTTC.

CDR3 sequence (DNA): TGTGCCAGCAGGACGCGAGAAAGGGACAATGAGCAGTACTTC. This encodes CASRTRERDNEQYF. The rearrangement joins TRBV6-5 to TRBJ2-7, with D possibly matching TRBD1 (6 bases). The ends were cut back, 6 bases at V and 7 bases at J, with 19 bases in the middle. Germline loops: CDR1 MNHEY, CDR2 SVGAGI. This CDR3 is 14 amino acids long.

This chain connects TRBV3-1 to TRBJ1-4, with D hard to call. V lost 1 base and J 5 bases, leaving 11 bases between the germline ends. The CDR3 contains 15 residues. Germline CDR1 and CDR2: LGHDT and YNNKEL (reference sequence). The CDR3 here is CASSQVGRRNEKLFF. The CDR3 coding sequence is TGTGCCAGCAGCCAAGTAGGCAGAAGAAATGAAAAACTGTTTTTT.

In its sample, this clonotype was seen a few times. The chain uses TRBV15 and TRBJ2-7; D is possibly TRBD2 (6 bases). The germline gives CDR1 LNHNV, CDR2 YYDKDF (reference sequence). With 1 base removed from V and 5 bases from J, the gap between germline ends came to 18 bases. The CDR3 sequence is 16 residues long. As DNA, the CDR3 is TGTGCCACCAGCAGAGTTCCCTTAACTAGCTACAACGAGCAGTACTTC. This gives the protein CATSRVPLTSYNEQYF.

The table lists this clonotype with a count of one. V usage is TRBV2 and J usage is TRBJ2-5; 10 bases align to TRBD2. Judging by the DNA end, TRBJ2-7 fits better; the J call may be wrong. CDR3 length: 11 amino acids. Germline V gene sequence: CDR1 SNHLY, CDR2 FYNNEI. In DNA form, the CDR3 reads TGTGCCATTTGGACTAGCGGCGAGCAGTACTTC. It translates to CAIWTSGEQYF.

J is TRBJ1-6 and V is TRBV11-2, with 10 bases fitting TRBD1. CDR3 length: 17 residues. Germline CDR1 reads SGHAT; CDR2 reads FQNNGV. Trimming at V came to 5 bases and at J to 9 bases, leaving 13 bases not matched to a gene. CDR3 coding DNA: TGTGCCAGCAGCGATTCGGGACAGGGGTTACGGATTTCACCCCTCCACTTT. Protein sequence: CASSDSGQGLRISPLHF.

Ten or more counts support this clonotype. The CDR3 protein is CASSLNGDTLQYF. The CDR3 coding sequence is TGTGCCAGCAGTTTAAATGGGGATACTCTGCAGTACTTC. The gene calls are TRBV27 and TRBJ2-7, with unresolved D. Germline V lookup: CDR1 MNHEY, CDR2 SMNVEV (reference sequence). The CDR3 spans 13 residues. Trimming pared 2 bases from V and 9 bases from J, leaving 14 bases between.

This clonotype was recorded only once. Germline and junction disagree at one end, which may indicate a read error. The chain employs TRBV20-1 and TRBJ2-7; the match to TRBD2 covers 8 bases. Germline V gene lookup returns CDR1 DFQATT and CDR2 SNEGSKA (reference sequence). The CDR3 covers 14 residues. CDR3 in DNA: TGCAGTGTTAGAGATCCCGGGGGGGGCCACGAGCAGTACTTC. This translates into CSVRDPGGGHEQYF.

The chain couples TRBV3-1 to TRBJ2-7; the D gene could be TRBD1 or TRBD2 (7 bases each). The germline gives CDR1 LGHDT, CDR2 YNNKEL (reference sequence). This CDR3 has 16 residues. Trimming cost V 4 bases and J 0 bases, with 16 bases left between them. The DNA of the CDR3 is TGTGCCAGCAGCCGGGCGGGACAGCGGGGCTCCTACGAGCAGTACTTC. Encoded protein: CASSRAGQRGSYEQYF.

The rearrangement joins TRBV12-5 to TRBJ2-5; tentatively, D is TRBD1 (5 bases). The V and J ends lost 1 base and 0 bases respectively, with 6 bases between them. CDR1 is LGHNT and CDR2 is FRNRAP in the germline V gene. This CDR3 has 14 amino acids. The CDR3 protein is CASGLGTNQETQYF. In nucleotides, the CDR3 is TGTGCTAGTGGTTTGGGGACAAACCAAGAGACCCAGTACTTC.

This clonotype was seen once. The V and J genes are TRBV7-2 and TRBJ2-1, with 9 nucleotides matching TRBD1. Germline CDR1 reads SGHTA; CDR2 reads FQGNSA. This CDR3 contains 15 residues. The V and J ends lost 5 bases and 6 bases, in that order; junction bases with no gene match: 8. This CDR3 reads CASSGPGQGRNEQFF. The CDR3 nucleotides read TGTGCCAGCAGCGGTCCGGGACAGGGACGCAATGAGCAGTTCTTC.

In this sample, this clonotype turned up a few times. This chain connects TRBV4-2 to TRBJ2-5; tentatively, D is TRBD1 or TRBD2 (5 bases each). Judging by the DNA end, TRBJ2-7 fits better; the J call may be wrong. Germline V gene lookup returns CDR1 LGHNA and CDR2 YNFKEQ. This CDR3 is built from 16 residues. For the CDR3, the DNA is TGTGCCAGCAGCCGAGAAGGGTCTGGGACCAACTACGAGCAGTACTTC. It is translated as CASSREGSGTNYEQYF.

CDR3 sequence (DNA): TGCGCCAGCAGCTCCGACCCGACAGCCGGGGGTGAAAAACTGTTTTTT. Its translation: CASSSDPTAGGEKLFF. V is TRBV5-1 and J is TRBJ1-4, with D perhaps TRBD1 (5 bases). The CDR3 length is 16 residues. The germline V gene has CDR1 SGHRS and CDR2 YFSETQ. The V gene lost 3 bases and the J gene lost 7 bases, with 19 bases spanning the gap. The whole variable domain, remainder taken from reference TRBV5-1 and TRBJ1-4, is KAGVTQTPRYLIKTRGQQVTLSCSPISGHRSVSWYQQTPGQGLQFLFEYFSETQRNKGNFPGRFSGRQFSNSRSEMNVSTLELGDSALYLCASSSDPTAGGEKLFFGSGTQLSVL.

The chain couples TRBV7-2 to TRBJ1-1; a weak D match, TRBD1 (5 bases). V was shortened by 3 bases and J by 4 bases, with 9 bases between the two germline ends. The CDR3 totals 13 residues. CDR1 is SGHTA and CDR2 is FQGNSA in the germline V gene. The CDR3 nucleotides read TGTGCCAGCAGCTTTTCGCAGGGCACTGAAGCTTTCTTT. Translating gives CASSFSQGTEAFF.

CDR3 sequence (DNA): TGTGCCAGCAGCTTAGTGGGACTAGCGGGGGCCCAAGAGACCCAGTTCTTC. Amino acid sequence: CASSLVGLAGAQETQFF. The rearrangement links TRBV13 to TRBJ2-5; TRBD2 aligns across 14 bases. The end of the DNA aligns better with TRBJ2-1, so the J call may be wrong. Germline CDR1 and CDR2: PRHDT and FYEKMQ (reference sequence). CDR3 size: 17 residues.

The chain links TRBV27 to TRBJ2-7; 11 nucleotides match TRBD2. This CDR3 comprises 12 residues. After removal of 10 bases from V and 4 bases from J, the junction contained 3 bases not matched to a gene. The germline V gene has CDR1 MNHEY and CDR2 SMNVEV (reference sequence). As DNA, the CDR3 is TGTGCCATCGGGACTAGCGGATACGAGCAGTACTTC. Residues: CAIGTSGYEQYF.

The gene calls are TRBV28 and TRBJ1-6, with D tentatively TRBD1 (5 bases). Germline V gene data show CDR1 as MDHEN and CDR2 as SYDVKM. V dropped 3 bases and J dropped 5 bases, with 17 bases sitting between them. This CDR3 has 17 amino acids. The CDR3, as DNA: TGTGCCAGCAGTTTGCCCCCCCCAGGGATTAATAATTCACCCCTCCACTTT. Protein product: CASSLPPPGINNSPLHF.

This rearrangement joins TRBV7-9 to TRBJ2-7; 11 nucleotides match TRBD2. V lost 3 bases to trimming and J lost 7 bases; unmatched junction nucleotides: 17. Germline V gene lookup returns CDR1 SEHNR and CDR2 FQNEAQ (reference sequence). This CDR3 has 18 residues. The CDR3 sequence: CASSLPPRLAGRANEQYF. DNA for the CDR3: TGTGCCAGCAGCTTGCCCCCTCGACTAGCGGGACGTGCCAATGAGCAGTACTTC.

There are a few counts of this clonotype. The chain recombines TRBV5-5 with TRBJ1-4; a possible D gene is TRBD1 (5 bases). There are 14 residues in the CDR3. V lost 4 bases to trimming and J lost 6 bases, with 13 bases between them. Looked up from germline, CDR1 is SGHKS and CDR2 is YYEKEE (reference sequence). CDR3 residues: CASSGQGGDEKLFF. CDR3 nucleotide sequence: TGTGCCAGCAGCGGCCAGGGCGGGGATGAAAAACTGTTTTTT.

This clonotype turned up a few times. The chain carries TRBV21-1 and TRBJ1-1. TRBV21-1 is designated a pseudogene. This CDR3 spans 12 amino acids. Here the CDR3 DNA reads TGTGCCAGCGGTGAGGGGAACACTGAAGCTTTCTTT. It is translated as CASGEGNTEAFF.